The 2 T cell receptor beta chains listed next were all sequenced from one sample in a study of spatial heterogeneity in lung cancer. Time point meaning: blood at routine non-recurrence follow-up after resection. TCRdb reprocessed the 5' RACE reads with MiXCR, giving one entry per CDR3 protein. The table has roughly 70,000 distinct CDR3 sequences, 8% to 9% seen once. The sample here was PBMCs, taken at follow-up. The receptors stem from a female donor with early-stage non-small cell lung cancer.

In this sample, this clonotype turned up many times. V gene TRBV6-1 combines with J gene TRBJ2-5, with D perhaps matching TRBD1 (5 bases). This CDR3 has 15 residues. V lost 8 bases and J lost 5, with 21 bases in between. The germline CDR1 and CDR2 sequences are MNHNS and SASEGT. The CDR3 is CASAVGQAIRETQYF. Written as DNA, the CDR3 is TGTGCCAGCGCAGTCGGACAAGCCATTAGGGAGACCCAGTACTTC.

This clonotype was counted many times. This chain links TRBV5-1 with TRBJ1-6; the D gene is possibly TRBD1 (5 bases). Trimming took 0 bases from V and 8 from J, leaving 12 bases between them. Germline lookup yields CDR1 SGHRS and CDR2 YFSETQ. This CDR3 has 15 amino acids. The CDR3 here is CASSLAFGGYSPLHF. The DNA for the CDR3 is TGCGCCAGCAGCTTGGCCTTCGGGGGATATTCACCCCTCCACTTT.